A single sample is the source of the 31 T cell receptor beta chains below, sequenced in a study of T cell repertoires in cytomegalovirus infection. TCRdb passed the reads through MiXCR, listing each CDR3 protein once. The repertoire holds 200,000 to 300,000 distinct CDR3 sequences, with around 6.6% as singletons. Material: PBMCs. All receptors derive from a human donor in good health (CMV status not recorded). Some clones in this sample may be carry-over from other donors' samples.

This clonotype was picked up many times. The CDR3 DNA reads TGCAGTGCTAGAGTGTCCGAGCTTAAGTACCAAGAGACCCAGTACTTC. Translating it yields CSARVSELKYQETQYF. The V and J genes are TRBV20-1 and TRBJ2-5; D uncertain. Trimming removed 1 base at V and 0 bases at J, with 15 bases between. Germline V lookup: CDR1 DFQATT, CDR2 SNEGSKA (reference sequence). The CDR3 contains 16 residues.

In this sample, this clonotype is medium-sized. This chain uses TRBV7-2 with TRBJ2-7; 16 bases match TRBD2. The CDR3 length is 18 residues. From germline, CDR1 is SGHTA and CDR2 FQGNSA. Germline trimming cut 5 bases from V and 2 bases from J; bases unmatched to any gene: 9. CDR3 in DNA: TGTGCCAGCAGCCCAGGGGGACTAGCGGGGGGGAAAACCTACGAGCAGTACTTC. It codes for CASSPGGLAGGKTYEQYF.

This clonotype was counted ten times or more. CDR3 DNA: TGTGCCAGCAGCGTAGGGACAGGGGCGAACACCGGGGAGCTGTTTTTT. This gives the protein CASSVGTGANTGELFF. The chain carries TRBV7-2 and TRBJ2-2; 10 nucleotides match TRBD1. V lost 5 bases to trimming and J lost 0 bases; unmatched junction nucleotides: 3. The germline V gene encodes CDR1 SGHTA and CDR2 FQGNSA. CDR3 size: 16 residues.

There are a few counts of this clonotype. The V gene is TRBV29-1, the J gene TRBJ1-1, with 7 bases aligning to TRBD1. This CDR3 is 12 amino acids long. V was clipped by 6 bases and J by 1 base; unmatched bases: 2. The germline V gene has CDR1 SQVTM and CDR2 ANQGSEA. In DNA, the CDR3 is TGCAGCGTGAACAGGGGGAACACTGAAGCTTTCTTT. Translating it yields CSVNRGNTEAFF.

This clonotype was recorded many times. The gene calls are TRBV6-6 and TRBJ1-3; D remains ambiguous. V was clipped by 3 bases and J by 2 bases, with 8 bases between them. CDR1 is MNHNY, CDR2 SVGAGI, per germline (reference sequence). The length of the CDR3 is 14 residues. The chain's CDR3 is CASSYDGTGNTIYF. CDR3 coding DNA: TGTGCCAGCAGTTATGACGGAACTGGAAACACCATATATTTT.

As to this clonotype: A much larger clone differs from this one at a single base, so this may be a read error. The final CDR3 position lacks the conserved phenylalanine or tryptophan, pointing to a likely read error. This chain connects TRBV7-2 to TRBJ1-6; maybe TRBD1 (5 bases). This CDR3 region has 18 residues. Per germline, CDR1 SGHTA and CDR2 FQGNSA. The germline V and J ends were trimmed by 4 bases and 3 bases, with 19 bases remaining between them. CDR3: CASSSQRREGLYNSPLHI. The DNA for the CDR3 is TGTGCCAGCAGCTCCCAGCGCAGGGAAGGGCTCTATAATTCACCCCTCCACATT.

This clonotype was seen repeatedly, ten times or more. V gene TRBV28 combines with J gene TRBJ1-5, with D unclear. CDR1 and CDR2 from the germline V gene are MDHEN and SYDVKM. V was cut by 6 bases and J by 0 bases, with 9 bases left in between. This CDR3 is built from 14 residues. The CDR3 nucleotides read TGTGCCAGCAGCCTGCTAAATAGCAATCAGCCCCAGCATTTT. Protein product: CASSLLNSNQPQHF.

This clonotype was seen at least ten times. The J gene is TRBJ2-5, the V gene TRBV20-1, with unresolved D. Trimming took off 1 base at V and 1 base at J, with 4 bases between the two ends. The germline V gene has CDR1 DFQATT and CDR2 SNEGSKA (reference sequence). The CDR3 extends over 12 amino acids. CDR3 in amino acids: CSARAAQETQYF. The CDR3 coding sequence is TGCAGTGCTAGAGCAGCCCAAGAGACCCAGTACTTC.

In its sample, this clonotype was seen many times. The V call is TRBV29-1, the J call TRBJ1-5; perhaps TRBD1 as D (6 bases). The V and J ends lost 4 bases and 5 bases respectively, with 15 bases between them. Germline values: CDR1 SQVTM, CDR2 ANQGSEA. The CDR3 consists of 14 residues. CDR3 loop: CSVATGQLDQPQHF. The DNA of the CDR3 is TGCAGCGTTGCCACGGGACAACTTGATCAGCCCCAGCATTTT.

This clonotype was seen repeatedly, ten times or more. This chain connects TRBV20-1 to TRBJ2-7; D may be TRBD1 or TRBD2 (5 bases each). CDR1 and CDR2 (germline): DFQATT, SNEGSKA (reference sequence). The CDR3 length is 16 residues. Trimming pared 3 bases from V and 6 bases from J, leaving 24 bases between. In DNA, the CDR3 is TGCAGTGCTAGTCCAGCCGGTGGGTTGGGGACCGGCGAGCAGTACTTC. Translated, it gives CSASPAGGLGTGEQYF.

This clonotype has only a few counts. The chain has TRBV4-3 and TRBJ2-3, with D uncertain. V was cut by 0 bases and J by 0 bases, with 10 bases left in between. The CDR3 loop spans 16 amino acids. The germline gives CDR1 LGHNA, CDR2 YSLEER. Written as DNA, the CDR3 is TGCGCCAGCAGCCAAGATAGAGGTTTTAGCACAGATACGCAGTATTTT. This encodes CASSQDRGFSTDTQYF.

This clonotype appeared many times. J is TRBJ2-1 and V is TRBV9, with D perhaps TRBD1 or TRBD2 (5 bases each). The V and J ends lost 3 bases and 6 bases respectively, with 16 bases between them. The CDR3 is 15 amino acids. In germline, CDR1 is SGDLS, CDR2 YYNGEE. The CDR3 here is CASSGPGRPSNEQFF. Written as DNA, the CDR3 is TGTGCCAGCAGCGGACCGGGACGCCCGAGCAATGAGCAGTTCTTC.

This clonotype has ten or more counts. The CDR3: CASSSSTSGQETQYF. In nucleotides, the CDR3 is TGCGCCAGCAGCTCCTCGACTAGCGGGCAAGAGACCCAGTACTTC. This sequence joins TRBV5-1 and TRBJ2-5; 10 nucleotides match TRBD2. Germline V gives CDR1 SGHRS, CDR2 YFSETQ. The CDR3 runs to 15 residues. Trimming took 3 bases from V and 2 from J; bases not matched to a gene: 4.

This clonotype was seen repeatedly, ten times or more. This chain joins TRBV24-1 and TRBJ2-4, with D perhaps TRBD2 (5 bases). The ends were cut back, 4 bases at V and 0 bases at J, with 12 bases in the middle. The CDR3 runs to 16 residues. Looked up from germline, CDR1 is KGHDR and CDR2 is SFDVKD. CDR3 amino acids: CATSDLDWLAKNIQYF. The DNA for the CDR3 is TGTGCCACCAGTGACCTGGACTGGTTAGCCAAAAACATTCAGTACTTC.

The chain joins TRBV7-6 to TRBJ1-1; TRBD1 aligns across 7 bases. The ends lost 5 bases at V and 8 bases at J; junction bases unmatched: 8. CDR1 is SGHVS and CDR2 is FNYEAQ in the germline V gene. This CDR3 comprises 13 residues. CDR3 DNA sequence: TGTGCCAGCAGCGCTACCCAGACAGGGGAAGCTTTCTTT. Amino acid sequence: CASSATQTGEAFF.

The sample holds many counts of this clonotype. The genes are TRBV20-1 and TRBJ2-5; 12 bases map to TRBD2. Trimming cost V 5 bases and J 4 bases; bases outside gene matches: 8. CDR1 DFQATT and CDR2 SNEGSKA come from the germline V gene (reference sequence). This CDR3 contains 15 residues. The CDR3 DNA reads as TGCAGTGCTGGCCTAGCGGGGGGGCTCGGAGAGACCCAGTACTTC. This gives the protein CSAGLAGGLGETQYF.

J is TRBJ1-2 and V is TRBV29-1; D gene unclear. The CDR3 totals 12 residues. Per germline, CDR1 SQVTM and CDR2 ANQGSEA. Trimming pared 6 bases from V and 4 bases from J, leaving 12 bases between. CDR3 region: CSVWELLYGYTF. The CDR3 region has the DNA TGCAGCGTGTGGGAGCTACTCTATGGCTACACCTTC.

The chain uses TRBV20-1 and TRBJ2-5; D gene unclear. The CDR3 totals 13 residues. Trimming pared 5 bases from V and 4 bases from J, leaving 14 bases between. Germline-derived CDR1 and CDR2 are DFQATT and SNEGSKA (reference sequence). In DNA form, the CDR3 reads TGCAGTGCTGGCCCAGTCCTGGGAGAGACCCAGTACTTC. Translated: CSAGPVLGETQYF.

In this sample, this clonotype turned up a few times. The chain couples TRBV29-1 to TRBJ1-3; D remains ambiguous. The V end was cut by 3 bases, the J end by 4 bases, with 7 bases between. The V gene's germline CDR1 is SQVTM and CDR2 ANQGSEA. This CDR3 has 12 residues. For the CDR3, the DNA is TGCAGCGTTGAGGACGGAGGAAACACCATATATTTT. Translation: CSVEDGGNTIYF.

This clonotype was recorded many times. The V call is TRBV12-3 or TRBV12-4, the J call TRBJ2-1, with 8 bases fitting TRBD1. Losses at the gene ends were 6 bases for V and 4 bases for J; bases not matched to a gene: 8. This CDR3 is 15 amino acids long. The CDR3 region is CASRDAGGAYNEQFF. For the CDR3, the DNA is TGTGCCAGCAGAGACGCAGGGGGCGCGTACAATGAGCAGTTCTTC.

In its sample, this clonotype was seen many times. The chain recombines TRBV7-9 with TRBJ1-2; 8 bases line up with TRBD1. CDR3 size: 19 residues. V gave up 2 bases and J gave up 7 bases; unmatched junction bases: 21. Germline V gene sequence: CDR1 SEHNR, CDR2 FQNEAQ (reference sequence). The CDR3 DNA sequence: TGTGCCAGCAGCTTACGCCAGGCATGGGACAGGCCACGCCAAGGTGGCTACACCTTC. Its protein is CASSLRQAWDRPRQGGYTF.

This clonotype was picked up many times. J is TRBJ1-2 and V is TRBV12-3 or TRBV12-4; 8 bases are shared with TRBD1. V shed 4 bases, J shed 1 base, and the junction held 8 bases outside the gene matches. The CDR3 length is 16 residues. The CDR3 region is CASSSDRESVNYGYTF. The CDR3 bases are TGTGCCAGCAGTTCGGACAGGGAGTCGGTTAACTATGGCTACACCTTC.

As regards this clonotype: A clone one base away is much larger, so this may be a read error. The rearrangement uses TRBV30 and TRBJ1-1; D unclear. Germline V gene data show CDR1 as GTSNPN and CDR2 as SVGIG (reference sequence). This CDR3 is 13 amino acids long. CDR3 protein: CAWSTLRGTEAYF. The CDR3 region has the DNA TGTGCCTGGAGTACACTGAGAGGCACTGAAGCTTACTTT.

Here the CDR3 DNA reads TGCGCCAGCAGCCAAGGTGGGCGCTCCTACGAGCAGTACTTC. Its translation is CASSQGGRSYEQYF. This chain uses TRBV4-3 with TRBJ2-7; no definite D call. The germline gives CDR1 LGHNA, CDR2 YSLEER. This CDR3 contains 14 residues. The ends were cut back, 1 base at V and 0 bases at J, with 7 bases in the middle.

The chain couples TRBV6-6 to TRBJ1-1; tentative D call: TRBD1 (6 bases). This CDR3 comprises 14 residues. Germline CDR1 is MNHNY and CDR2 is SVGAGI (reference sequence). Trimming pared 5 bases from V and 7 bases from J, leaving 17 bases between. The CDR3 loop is CASSAGQGWGEAFF. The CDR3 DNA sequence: TGTGCCAGCAGTGCGGGACAAGGCTGGGGTGAAGCTTTCTTT.

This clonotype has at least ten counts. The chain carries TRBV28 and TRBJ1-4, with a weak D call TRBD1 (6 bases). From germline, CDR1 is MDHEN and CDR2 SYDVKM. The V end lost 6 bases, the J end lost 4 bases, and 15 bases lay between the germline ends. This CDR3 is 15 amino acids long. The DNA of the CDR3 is TGTGCCAGCAGCGAACCGGGACACGGTAATGAAAAACTGTTTTTT. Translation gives CASSEPGHGNEKLFF.

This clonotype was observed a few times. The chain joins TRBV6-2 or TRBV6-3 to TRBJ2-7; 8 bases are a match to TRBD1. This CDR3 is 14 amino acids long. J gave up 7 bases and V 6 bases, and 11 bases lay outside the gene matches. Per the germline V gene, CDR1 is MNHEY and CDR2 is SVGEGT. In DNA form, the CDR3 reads TGTGCCAGCAGAGGAGGACAGGGAATGGGGGAGCAGTACTTC. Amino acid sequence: CASRGGQGMGEQYF.

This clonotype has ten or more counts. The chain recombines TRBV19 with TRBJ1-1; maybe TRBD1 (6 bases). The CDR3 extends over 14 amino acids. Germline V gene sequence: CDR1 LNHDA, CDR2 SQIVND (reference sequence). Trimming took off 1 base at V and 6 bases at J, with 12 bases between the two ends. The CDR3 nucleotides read TGTGCCAGTAGTATAGGACAGGCGTTGGCTGAAGCTTTCTTT. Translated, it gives CASSIGQALAEAFF. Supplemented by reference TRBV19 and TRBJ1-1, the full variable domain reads DGGITQSPKYLFRKEGQNVTLSCEQNLNHDAMYWYRQDPGQGLRLIYYSQIVNDFQKGDIAEGYSVSREKKESFPLTVTSAQKNPTAFYLCASSIGQALAEAFFGQGTRLTVV.

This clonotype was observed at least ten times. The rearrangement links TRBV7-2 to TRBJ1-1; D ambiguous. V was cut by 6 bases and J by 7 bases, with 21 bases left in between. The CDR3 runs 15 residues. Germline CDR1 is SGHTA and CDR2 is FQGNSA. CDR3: CASSPAGGRDREAFF. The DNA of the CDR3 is TGTGCCAGCAGTCCGGCCGGTGGACGTGACCGTGAAGCTTTCTTT.

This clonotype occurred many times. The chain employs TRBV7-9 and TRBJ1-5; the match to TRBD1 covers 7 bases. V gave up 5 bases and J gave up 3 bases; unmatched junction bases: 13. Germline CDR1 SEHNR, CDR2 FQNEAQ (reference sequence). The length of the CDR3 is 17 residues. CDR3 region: CASSSNRGSVVNQPQHF. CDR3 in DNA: TGTGCCAGCAGCAGCAACAGGGGTTCGGTTGTCAATCAGCCCCAGCATTTT.

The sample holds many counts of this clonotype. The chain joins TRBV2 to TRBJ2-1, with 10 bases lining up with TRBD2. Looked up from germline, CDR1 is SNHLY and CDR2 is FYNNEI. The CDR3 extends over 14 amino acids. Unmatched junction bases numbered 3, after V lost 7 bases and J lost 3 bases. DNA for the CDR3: TGTGCCAGCATTGAGCGGGGGGGCTACAATGAGCAGTTCTTC. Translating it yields CASIERGGYNEQFF.